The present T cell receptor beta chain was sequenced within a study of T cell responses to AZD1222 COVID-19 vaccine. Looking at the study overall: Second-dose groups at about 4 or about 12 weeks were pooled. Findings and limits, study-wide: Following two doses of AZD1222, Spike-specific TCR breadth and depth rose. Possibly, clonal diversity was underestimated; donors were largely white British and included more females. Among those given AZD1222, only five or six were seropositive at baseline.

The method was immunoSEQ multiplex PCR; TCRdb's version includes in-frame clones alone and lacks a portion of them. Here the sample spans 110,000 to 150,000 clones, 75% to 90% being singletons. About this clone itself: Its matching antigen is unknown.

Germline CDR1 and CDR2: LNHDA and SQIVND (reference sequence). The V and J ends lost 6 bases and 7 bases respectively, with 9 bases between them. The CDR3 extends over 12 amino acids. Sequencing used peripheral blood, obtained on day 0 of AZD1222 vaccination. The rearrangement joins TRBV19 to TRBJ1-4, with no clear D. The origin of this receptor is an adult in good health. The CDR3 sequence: CASSVRSEKLFF. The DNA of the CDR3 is TGTGCCAGTAGCGTGCGGAGTGAAAAACTGTTTTTT.